This TCR beta chain was profiled in a study of cytomegalovirus exposure and HLA in healthy donors. Study-level findings and limits: Three CMV-associated chains were confirmed in vitro to be specific for CMV antigens. The authors later linked a missense DCLRE1C variant to TCR beta V- and J-gene trimming. In a later analysis, CMV-associated beta chains were mostly HLA-associated, it appeared.

In the PCR, 60 Vbeta and 13 Jbeta primers were used. Sequencing was performed with immunoSEQ multiplex PCR; in TCRdb, only in-frame clones are kept and a portion is missing. The table shows over 100,000 clones, with about 81% occurring only once. As concerns this clone: As yet, its antigen is unknown.

With 3 bases removed from V and 1 base from J, the gap between germline ends came to 12 bases. This CDR3 is built from 15 residues. Per germline, CDR1 LNHDA and CDR2 SQIVND (reference sequence). This chain uses TRBV19 with TRBJ1-2; D possibly corresponds to TRBD1 (6 bases). Sample: PBMCs. The clonotype originates from a woman aged 45 to 65 in good health and CMV-seropositive. CDR3 amino acids: CASSIPGQINYGYTF. The CDR3 bases are TGTGCCAGTAGTATCCCCGGACAGATTAACTATGGCTACACCTTC. The full variable domain, completed using reference TRBV19 and TRBJ1-2, is DGGITQSPKYLFRKEGQNVTLSCEQNLNHDAMYWYRQDPGQGLRLIYYSQIVNDFQKGDIAEGYSVSREKKESFPLTVTSAQKNPTAFYLCASSIPGQINYGYTFGSGTRLTVV.